The 24 T cell receptor beta chains below were found in one sample sequenced in a study of T cell responses to AZD1222 COVID-19 vaccine. The protocol was immunoSEQ multiplex PCR, while the TCRdb copy is restricted to in-frame clones and leaves out a portion. The sample carries about 140,000 clones, around 89% recorded once. The sample consisted of peripheral blood, taken on day 0 of AZD1222 vaccination. These receptors were collected from an adult in good health.

This chain links TRBV5-1 with TRBJ1-6; D may be TRBD1 (5 bases). The CDR3 has 15 residues. V shed 0 bases and J shed 6 bases, with 10 bases lying between them. Germline V gives CDR1 SGHRS, CDR2 YFSETQ. The CDR3 protein is CASSLGAGLNSPLHF. DNA for the CDR3: TGCGCCAGCAGCTTGGGAGCGGGACTTAATTCACCCCTCCACTTT.

This chain connects TRBV2 to TRBJ1-1, with a possible D match to TRBD1 (5 bases). Trimming pared 5 bases from V and 4 bases from J, leaving 20 bases between. The CDR3 totals 16 residues. Germline lookup yields CDR1 SNHLY and CDR2 FYNNEI. CDR3 sequence (DNA): TGTGCCAGCAGTAGATTTCAAACAGGCCGGGTCACTGAAGCTTTCTTT. Protein: CASSRFQTGRVTEAFF.

This clone was recorded a few times. The V and J genes are TRBV18 and TRBJ2-7; TRBD1 is a possible D gene (6 bases). Germline CDR1 reads KGHSH; CDR2 reads LQKENI. CDR3 length: 15 amino acids. V gave up 4 bases and J gave up 3 bases, with 16 bases separating them. CDR3 DNA: TGTGCCAGCTCACTATCGGACAGTTCTCTCTACGAGCAGTACTTC. The encoded protein is CASSLSDSSLYEQYF.

CDR3 DNA: TGCGCCAGCAGCTTGTTAGGTGTCGGTGGCGGGCAGCCCCAGCATTTT. As protein: CASSLLGVGGGQPQHF. The chain has TRBV5-1 and TRBJ1-5; D not resolved. V was pared by 1 base and J by 7 bases, with 18 bases between. Germline V gives CDR1 SGHRS, CDR2 YFSETQ. This CDR3 is 16 amino acids long. Variable domain in full (rest from reference TRBV5-1 and TRBJ1-5): KAGVTQTPRYLIKTRGQQVTLSCSPISGHRSVSWYQQTPGQGLQFLFEYFSETQRNKGNFPGRFSGRQFSNSRSEMNVSTLELGDSALYLCASSLLGVGGGQPQHFGDGTRLSIL.

This chain links TRBV6-6 with TRBJ1-1, with 8 nucleotides matching TRBD1. Germline V gene data show CDR1 as MNHNY and CDR2 as SVGAGI (reference sequence). CDR3 length: 15 amino acids. V dropped 0 bases and J dropped 1; count of bases not matched to a gene: 1. The CDR3 DNA follows: TGTGCCAGCAGTTACTCAGACAGGGGGAACACTGAAGCTTTCTTT. Translation: CASSYSDRGNTEAFF.

The chain is built from TRBV6-6 and TRBJ1-2, with a possible D match to TRBD1 (5 bases). The CDR3 sequence is 13 residues long. Per the germline V gene, CDR1 is MNHNY and CDR2 is SVGAGI (reference sequence). Trimming took 1 base from V and 8 from J, leaving 11 bases between them. DNA of the CDR3: TGTGCCAGCAGTTACTATGGCAGGGAAGGCTACACCTTC. Residues: CASSYYGREGYTF.

V and J are TRBV6-4 and TRBJ2-1; 10 bases are a match to TRBD2. The germline CDR1 and CDR2 sequences are MRHNA and SNTAGT. The CDR3 covers 15 residues. J gave up 0 bases and V 5 bases, and 1 base lay outside the gene matches. This CDR3 reads CASSSSGSSYNEQFF. The CDR3 nucleotides read TGTGCCAGCAGTTCTAGCGGGAGCTCCTACAATGAGCAGTTCTTC.

The chain couples TRBV6-5 to TRBJ2-2; no clear D gene. The V gene's germline CDR1 is MNHEY and CDR2 SVGAGI. V was trimmed by 0 bases and J by 0 bases, leaving 2 bases between them. This CDR3 is 14 amino acids long. This chain's CDR3 is CASSYSTNTGELFF. The CDR3 coding sequence is TGTGCCAGCAGTTACTCGACGAACACCGGGGAGCTGTTTTTT.

V usage is TRBV5-1 and J usage is TRBJ2-2, with TRBD1 matching 10 bases. Germline CDR1 is SGHRS and CDR2 is YFSETQ. This CDR3 is built from 15 residues. J gave up 6 bases and V 0 bases, and 2 bases lay outside the gene matches. The CDR3 sequence is CASSLGQGAAGELFF. CDR3 nucleotides: TGCGCCAGCAGCTTGGGACAGGGGGCCGCCGGGGAGCTGTTTTTT.

This chain uses TRBV5-6 with TRBJ1-2; no clear D gene. The germline CDR1 and CDR2 sequences are SGHDT and YYEEEE. The CDR3 covers 16 residues. Trimming pared 4 bases from V and 0 bases from J, leaving 16 bases between. The CDR3 DNA is TGTGCCAGCAGCCTTAGATGGGGATCCCCTAACTATGGCTACACCTTC. This codes for CASSLRWGSPNYGYTF.

The rearrangement joins TRBV3-1 (or the pseudogene TRBV3-2) to TRBJ2-7, with 8 positions matching TRBD1. Germline V gives CDR1 LGHDT, CDR2 YNNKEL (reference sequence). V gave up 5 bases and J gave up 2 bases; unmatched junction bases: 8. This CDR3 is 15 amino acids long. CDR3 DNA sequence: TGTGCCAGCAGCGCTCAGGGGGCCCGTGCCTACGAGCAGTACTTC. Translated, it gives CASSAQGARAYEQYF.

The chain couples TRBV24-1 to TRBJ2-1; the match to TRBD1 covers 9 bases. The CDR3 sequence is 16 residues long. The J segment lost 3 bases and the V segment lost 2 bases, leaving 4 bases of the junction unmatched. CDR1 KGHDR and CDR2 SFDVKD come from the germline V gene. CDR3 protein: CATSDSGTGSYNEQFF. The CDR3 nucleotides read TGTGCCACCAGTGATTCCGGGACAGGGAGCTACAATGAGCAGTTCTTC.

This chain uses TRBV6-4 with TRBJ1-2; TRBD1 might be the D (5 bases). Trimming cost V 3 bases and J 4 bases, with 18 bases left between them. The V gene's germline CDR1 is MRHNA and CDR2 SNTAGT. The CDR3 is made up of 16 amino acids. This CDR3 reads CASSETFSLGPYGYTF. CDR3 in DNA: TGTGCCAGCAGTGAGACGTTTTCTCTGGGACCCTATGGCTACACCTTC.

The V call is TRBV21-1, the J call TRBJ1-6. TRBV21-1 is a pseudogene segment. The CDR3 length is 16 residues. CDR3 sequence (DNA): TGTGCCAGCAGTAATGTAAAATCGGTGGGTAATTCACCCCTCCACTTT. Its protein product is CASSNVKSVGNSPLHF.

The chain employs TRBV7-3 and TRBJ2-7; 9 positions agree with TRBD1. Germline CDR1 SGHTA, CDR2 FQGTGA. CDR3 length: 13 amino acids. Germline trimming cut 5 bases from V and 6 bases from J; bases unmatched to any gene: 5. The CDR3 here is CASSLGTGLEQYF. For the CDR3, the DNA is TGTGCCAGCAGCCTGGGGACAGGGCTCGAGCAGTACTTC.

The CDR3 loop is CSASPGTNQPQHF. The CDR3 DNA sequence: TGCAGTGCTAGTCCGGGCACCAATCAGCCCCAGCATTTT. The chain uses TRBV20-1 and TRBJ1-5; no clear D. The CDR3 is 13 residues long. Germline CDR1 and CDR2: DFQATT and SNEGSKA (reference sequence). The V end was cut by 3 bases, the J end by 3 bases, with 9 bases between.

This sequence joins TRBV27 and TRBJ2-2; no firm D call. With 2 bases removed from V and 7 bases from J, the gap between germline ends came to 8 bases. The CDR3 extends over 13 amino acids. The germline V gene encodes CDR1 MNHEY and CDR2 SMNVEV (reference sequence). CDR3 bases: TGTGCCAGCAGTTTAAGTCGAGTCGGGGAGCTGTTTTTT. This sequence encodes CASSLSRVGELFF.

CDR3 in amino acids: CASSPRGAREKLFF. CDR3 nucleotides: TGTGCCAGCTCACCACGGGGGGCCCGTGAAAAACTGTTTTTT. The V and J genes are TRBV18 and TRBJ1-4, with D possibly being TRBD1 (6 bases). From germline, CDR1 is KGHSH and CDR2 LQKENI. With 1 base removed from V and 7 bases from J, the gap between germline ends came to 10 bases. There are 14 residues in the CDR3.

This clone appeared once. V usage is TRBV18 and J usage is TRBJ1-1; no firm D call. This CDR3 contains 15 residues. Germline CDR1 reads KGHSH; CDR2 reads LQKENI. Trimming removed 2 bases at V and 4 bases at J, with 14 bases between. CDR3 residues: CASSPRVVKSTEAFF. The CDR3 DNA follows: TGTGCCAGCTCACCAAGGGTAGTCAAGTCCACTGAAGCTTTCTTT.

The chain links TRBV9 to TRBJ1-3, with D unclear. The CDR3 covers 15 residues. Germline assignment: CDR1 SGDLS and CDR2 YYNGEE. V shed 4 bases and J shed 1 base, with 12 bases lying between them. The CDR3 loop reads CASSPRHVSGNTIYF. CDR3 bases: TGTGCCAGCAGCCCCCGACACGTTTCTGGAAACACCATATATTTT.

The V and J genes are TRBV2 and TRBJ1-4; D uncertain. The CDR3 runs to 17 residues. Germline V gives CDR1 SNHLY, CDR2 FYNNEI. Trimming removed 3 bases at V and 0 bases at J, with 14 bases between. CDR3 sequence: CASSDPPEVPTNEKLFF. The CDR3, as DNA: TGTGCCAGCAGTGATCCACCCGAAGTTCCAACTAATGAAAAACTGTTTTTT.

This clone was picked up one time. The chain combines TRBV5-4 with TRBJ1-6; TRBD1 aligns across 10 bases. Germline CDR1 SGHNT, CDR2 YYREEE (reference sequence). Trimming cost V 1 base and J 13 bases; bases outside gene matches: 8. This CDR3 has 15 residues. The CDR3 reads CASSLSGTGASPLHF. In nucleotides, the CDR3 is TGTGCCAGCAGCTTGTCAGGGACAGGGGCCTCGCCCCTCCACTTT.

The rearrangement links TRBV6-4 to TRBJ1-2, with TRBD1 matching 7 bases. There are 15 residues in the CDR3. Germline loops: CDR1 MRHNA, CDR2 SNTAGT. Trimming at V came to 0 bases and at J to 0 bases, leaving 1 base not matched to a gene. The CDR3 nucleotides are TGTGCCAGCAGTGACTCGGGGACAGCTAACTATGGCTACACCTTC. Encoded protein: CASSDSGTANYGYTF.

This CDR3 reads CASSFFGQGANYGYTF. The CDR3 DNA reads as TGTGCCAGCAGTTTTTTTGGACAGGGGGCTAACTATGGCTACACCTTC. V is TRBV28 and J is TRBJ1-2, with 10 bases fitting TRBD1. This CDR3 is 16 amino acids long. The ends lost 3 bases at V and 0 bases at J; junction bases unmatched: 4. Germline V gene sequence: CDR1 MDHEN, CDR2 SYDVKM.